This T cell receptor beta chain was identified during a study of blood T cell repertoires in COVID-19. Study-wide context: The origin of the acute and convalescent COVID-19 samples was the United States, Italy and Spain.

Under the authors' procedure: Amplification from reference gene primers served as the basis for estimated nucleated cell counts. Produced via immunoSEQ multiplex PCR; TCRdb's table is partial and in-frame only. V and J calls plus clone size are reproduced from that table; the DNA served to infer D and trimming. Altogether 250,000 to 300,000 clones are present, approximately 92% being singletons, with the ten largest covering 1.1%. Germline loops: CDR1 MNHEY, CDR2 SVGAGI. Between the trimmed V and J ends, which lost 3 bases and 3 bases, there was a span of 12 bases. The CDR3 loop spans 14 amino acids. Participants came from some 23 US areas, aged roughly 18 to 95 years. Cohorts were based on clinical histories the participants reported.

The source material was PBMCs or T cells enriched from blood (not recorded which). This receptor was identified in a woman in her twenties or thirties who had recovered from COVID-19. The V and J genes are TRBV6-5 and TRBJ2-7; D might be TRBD1 (5 bases). DNA of the CDR3: TGTGCCAGCAGTTATGTGGACACCGACTACGAGCAGTACTTC. This gives the protein CASSYVDTDYEQYF.